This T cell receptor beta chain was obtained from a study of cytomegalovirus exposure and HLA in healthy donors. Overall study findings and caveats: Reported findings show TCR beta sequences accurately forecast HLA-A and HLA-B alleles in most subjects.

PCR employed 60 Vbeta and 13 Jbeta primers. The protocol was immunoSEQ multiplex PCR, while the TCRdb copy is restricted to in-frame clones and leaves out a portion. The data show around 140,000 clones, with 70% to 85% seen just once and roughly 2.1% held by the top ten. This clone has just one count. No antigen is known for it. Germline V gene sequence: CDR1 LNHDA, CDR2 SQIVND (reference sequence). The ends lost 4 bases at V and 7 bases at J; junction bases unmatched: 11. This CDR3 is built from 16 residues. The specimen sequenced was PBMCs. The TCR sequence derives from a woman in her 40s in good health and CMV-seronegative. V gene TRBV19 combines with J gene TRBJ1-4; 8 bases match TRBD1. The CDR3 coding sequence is TGTGCCAGTAGTAGTACGACAGGGGAAATCTCTGAAAAACTGTTTTTT. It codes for CASSSTTGEISEKLFF.